The 10 T cell receptor beta chains in this list originate from one sample, sequenced in a study of long-term antiretroviral therapy in people with HIV. They ran version v3.0 of the immunoSEQ assay at survey level. TCRdb's copy holds only in-frame clones and misses some; the assay was immunoSEQ multiplex PCR. The repertoire consists of 30,000 to 40,000 clones, with roughly 79% occurring once and the leading ten covering approximately 3.4%. The material sequenced was unsorted PBMCs, taken 3 years after starting antiretroviral therapy. The receptor source for this set is a middle-aged man with HIV.

V gene TRBV2 combines with J gene TRBJ2-7; 9 positions match TRBD1. The CDR3 is 14 amino acids. With 6 bases clipped from V and 4 bases from J, the junction kept 7 bases outside the gene matches. Germline V gene lookup returns CDR1 SNHLY and CDR2 FYNNEI. CDR3 region: CASRGTGLPYEQYF. In DNA, the CDR3 is TGTGCCAGCAGGGGGACAGGGCTTCCTTACGAGCAGTACTTC.

The chain employs TRBV28 and TRBJ2-7; 10 bases match TRBD1. Unmatched junction bases numbered 15, after V lost 5 bases and J lost 5 bases. Germline-derived CDR1 and CDR2 are MDHEN and SYDVKM. This CDR3 region has 17 residues. The DNA of the CDR3 is TGTGCCAGCAGTCCTCCGACTCCCGGGACAGGGGTTGACGAGCAGTACTTC. It yields the protein CASSPPTPGTGVDEQYF.

V is TRBV28 and J is TRBJ2-2; D is unclear. The length of the CDR3 is 13 residues. Trimming cost V 4 bases and J 4 bases, with 7 bases left between them. Germline assignment: CDR1 MDHEN and CDR2 SYDVKM. Here the CDR3 DNA reads TGTGCCAGCAGTTCCCTGAGCACCGGGGAGCTGTTTTTT. Protein product: CASSSLSTGELFF.

The chain employs TRBV15 and TRBJ1-6; D unresolved. V was trimmed by 0 bases and J by 6 bases, leaving 6 bases between them. CDR1 and CDR2 from the germline V gene are LNHNV and YYDKDF (reference sequence). The CDR3 has 14 amino acids. The CDR3 sequence: CATSRDLGNSPLHF. Here the CDR3 DNA reads TGTGCCACCAGCAGAGATTTGGGTAATTCACCCCTCCACTTT.

The rearrangement joins TRBV9 to TRBJ2-3; D assignment may be TRBD1 or TRBD2 (5 bases each). The V gene lost 4 bases and the J gene lost 0 bases, with 12 bases spanning the gap. The CDR3 totals 15 residues. The V gene's germline CDR1 is SGDLS and CDR2 YYNGEE. CDR3 in DNA: TGTGCCAGCAGCATCAGGGACGGCAGCACAGATACGCAGTATTTT. Its translation is CASSIRDGSTDTQYF.

The chain employs TRBV18 and TRBJ2-5, with a weak D call TRBD1 (5 bases). In germline, CDR1 is KGHSH, CDR2 LQKENI. The ends were cut back, 4 bases at V and 0 bases at J, with 12 bases in the middle. CDR3 length equals 15 residues. CDR3 bases: TGTGCCAGCTCACTGGTGGGGCGAGACCAAGAGACCCAGTACTTC. The encoded protein is CASSLVGRDQETQYF.

In its sample, this clone was seen a few times. This chain links TRBV19 with TRBJ1-3; the D is unclear. This CDR3 region has 14 residues. Looked up from germline, CDR1 is LNHDA and CDR2 is SQIVND (reference sequence). The V and J ends lost 5 bases and 0 bases respectively, with 8 bases between them. The CDR3 nucleotides read TGTGCCAGTAGTCAACACGGCTCTGGAAACACCATATATTTT. Translated: CASSQHGSGNTIYF.

By share of the sample, this clone is medium-sized. The chain uses TRBV27 and TRBJ2-1; the D is unclear. This CDR3 contains 14 residues. V gave up 2 bases and J gave up 4 bases, with 9 bases separating them. From germline, CDR1 is MNHEY and CDR2 SMNVEV (reference sequence). CDR3 DNA sequence: TGTGCCAGCAGTTTAGCCCTTGGGTACAATGAGCAGTTCTTC. Protein sequence: CASSLALGYNEQFF.

Written as DNA, the CDR3 is TGTGCCAGCAGTGGGAGACTAGCGGGAAATGAGCAGTTCTTC. Residues: CASSGRLAGNEQFF. The rearrangement joins TRBV2 to TRBJ2-1; 11 bases are a match to TRBD2. The germline V gene has CDR1 SNHLY and CDR2 FYNNEI. V was clipped by 4 bases and J by 7 bases; unmatched bases: 3. The CDR3 has 14 residues. Full variable domain (outside the CDR3, taken from reference TRBV2 and TRBJ2-1): EPEVTQTPSHQVTQMGQEVILRCVPISNHLYFYWYRQILGQKVEFLVSFYNNEISEKSEIFDDQFSVERPDGSNFTLKIRSTKLEDSAMYFCASSGRLAGNEQFFGPGTRLTVL.

This chain uses TRBV9 with TRBJ1-6; 8 nucleotides agree with TRBD1. CDR1 and CDR2 (germline): SGDLS, YYNGEE. V was clipped by 3 bases and J by 10 bases; unmatched bases: 6. The CDR3 runs 14 residues. This chain's CDR3 is CASSEDRAISPLHF. CDR3 coding DNA: TGTGCCAGCAGCGAGGACAGGGCTATCTCACCCCTCCACTTT.